The 13 T cell receptor beta chains below were found in one sample sequenced in a study of CD8 T cells in Susac syndrome. Random hexamers were used to reverse transcribe an amount of roughly 0.5 to 1 ug RNA. In TCRdb, the immunoSEQ multiplex PCR reads were re-called with MiXCR into one record per CDR3 protein. The sample lists about 160,000 distinct CDR3 sequences, around 94% occurring once. Sequenced input: CD4+ T cells from PBMCs. The source of these receptors is a human donor with multiple sclerosis.

The sample holds one count of this clonotype. This chain uses TRBV5-6 with TRBJ1-4; D is undetermined. Trimming left V 6 bases short and J 4 bases short, with 13 bases between. Germline V gene lookup returns CDR1 SGHDT and CDR2 YYEEEE. The CDR3 spans 14 residues. CDR3 bases: TGTGCCAGCACCAGCCAGCTCCTTAATGAAAAACTGTTTTTT. This translates into CASTSQLLNEKLFF. The whole variable domain, filled in from reference TRBV5-6 and TRBJ1-4, reads DAGVTQSPTHLIKTRGQQVTLRCSPKSGHDTVSWYQQALGQGPQFIFQYYEEEERQRGNFPDRFSGHQFPNYSSELNVNALLLGDSALYLCASTSQLLNEKLFFGSGTQLSVL.

The CDR3 nucleotides are TGTGCCAGCCTCGGACTAGCGGGAGGGGGTTGGGATGAGCAGTTCTTC. Amino acids: CASLGLAGGGWDEQFF. This chain uses TRBV11-2 with TRBJ2-1; 15 positions match TRBD2. This CDR3 has 16 amino acids. Trimming removed 8 bases from V and 8 bases from J; junction bases left unmatched: 10. Germline CDR1 reads SGHAT; CDR2 reads FQNNGV.

The V call is TRBV12-3 or TRBV12-4, the J call TRBJ2-7, with 9 bases lining up with TRBD1. J gave up 7 bases and V 11 bases, and 12 bases lay outside the gene matches. The CDR3 covers 13 residues. The CDR3 nucleotides are TGTGCCTCGTGGGGACAGGGCTTGTTAGAGCAGTACTTC. This sequence encodes CASWGQGLLEQYF.

V is TRBV29-1 and J is TRBJ2-7; either TRBD1 or TRBD2 may supply D (5 bases each). The CDR3 totals 11 residues. The germline V gene encodes CDR1 SQVTM and CDR2 ANQGSEA. Trimming took off 7 bases at V and 6 bases at J, with 13 bases between the two ends. The CDR3 spells CSAWGGGEQYF. Here the CDR3 DNA reads TGCAGCGCCTGGGGCGGAGGCGAGCAGTACTTC.

This chain connects TRBV18 to TRBJ2-7, with 7 bases matching TRBD2. The CDR3 totals 15 residues. Trimming at V came to 4 bases and at J to 2 bases, leaving 8 bases not matched to a gene. The germline V gene has CDR1 KGHSH and CDR2 LQKENI. The CDR3 coding sequence is TGTGCCAGCTCACTCGGGGAGGGATTCACCTACGAGCAGTACTTC. Translated: CASSLGEGFTYEQYF. Full variable domain (remainder filled in from reference TRBV18 and TRBJ2-7): NAGVMQNPRHLVRRRGQEARLRCSPMKGHSHVYWYRQLPEEGLKFMVYLQKENIIDESGMPKERFSAEFPKEGPSILRIQQVVRGDSAAYFCASSLGEGFTYEQYFGPGTRLTVT.

The rearrangement uses TRBV12-3 or TRBV12-4 and TRBJ1-5; TRBD1 aligns across 9 bases. CDR3 length: 16 residues. The V segment lost 2 bases and the J segment 4 bases; nucleotides outside the gene matches: 6. CDR3 coding DNA: TGTGCCAGCAGTTTATCGGGACAGGGTGCAAATCAGCCCCAGCATTTT. It encodes CASSLSGQGANQPQHF.

The chain recombines TRBV18 with TRBJ1-1; no clear D. V was clipped by 2 bases and J by 7 bases, with 14 bases between them. The CDR3 runs 14 residues. From germline, CDR1 is KGHSH and CDR2 LQKENI. For the CDR3, the DNA is TGTGCCAGCTCACCAATTGAAGGGATGGATGAAGCTTTCTTT. Residues: CASSPIEGMDEAFF.

V usage is TRBV5-1 and J usage is TRBJ2-7; 12 nucleotides agree with TRBD2. The length of the CDR3 is 14 residues. Germline lookup yields CDR1 SGHRS and CDR2 YFSETQ. Trimming removed 1 base from V and 7 bases from J; junction bases left unmatched: 3. For the CDR3, the DNA is TGCGCCAGCAGCTTGACTAGCGGGAGGCGTGAGCAGTACTTC. The encoded protein is CASSLTSGRREQYF. Filled out from reference TRBV5-1 and TRBJ2-7, the complete variable domain reads KAGVTQTPRYLIKTRGQQVTLSCSPISGHRSVSWYQQTPGQGLQFLFEYFSETQRNKGNFPGRFSGRQFSNSRSEMNVSTLELGDSALYLCASSLTSGRREQYFGPGTRLTVT.

The chain joins TRBV10-3 to TRBJ2-7; 9 nucleotides match TRBD1. Losses at the gene ends were 3 bases for V and 4 bases for J; bases not matched to a gene: 7. The CDR3 is made up of 15 amino acids. Germline V gene sequence: CDR1 ENHRY, CDR2 SYGVKD. The CDR3 here is CAISERQGGLYEQYF. CDR3 DNA sequence: TGTGCCATCAGTGAAAGACAGGGGGGCCTTTACGAGCAGTACTTC.

The chain uses TRBV9 and TRBJ2-6; no clear D gene. The CDR3 consists of 15 residues. Germline loops: CDR1 SGDLS, CDR2 YYNGEE. V was trimmed by 4 bases and J by 0 bases, leaving 8 bases between them. The CDR3 is CASSQLSSGANVLTF. The CDR3 region has the DNA TGTGCCAGCAGCCAGCTTAGCTCTGGGGCCAACGTCCTGACTTTC.

V and J are TRBV29-1 and TRBJ2-1; 7 bases are shared with TRBD2. Germline values: CDR1 SQVTM, CDR2 ANQGSEA. The CDR3 has 17 amino acids. Trimming at V came to 1 base and at J to 4 bases, leaving 13 bases not matched to a gene. This CDR3 is CSVEGPSGLAEYNEQFF. For the CDR3, the DNA is TGCAGCGTTGAAGGACCCTCTGGGCTAGCGGAATACAATGAGCAGTTCTTC.

The chain is built from TRBV3-1 and TRBJ1-3, with D hard to call. The CDR3 has 14 amino acids. Germline V gene lookup returns CDR1 LGHDT and CDR2 YNNKEL (reference sequence). V lost 3 bases to trimming and J lost 0 bases, with 6 bases between them. As DNA, the CDR3 is TGTGCCAGCAGCCATGGCACCTCTGGAAACACCATATATTTT. It specifies CASSHGTSGNTIYF.

The chain links TRBV4-1 to TRBJ1-2; 9 bases are a match to TRBD1. The length of the CDR3 is 17 residues. Looked up from germline, CDR1 is MGHRA and CDR2 is YSYEKL. The V gene end was trimmed by 0 bases and the J gene end by 7 bases; junction bases not matched to a gene: 12. CDR3: CASSQDNTGQGSGGYTF. The CDR3 DNA reads as TGCGCCAGCAGCCAAGATAACACGGGACAGGGTTCCGGTGGCTACACCTTC.